This T cell receptor beta chain was obtained from a study of identical twins. Study-wide findings and caveats: Out-of-frame beta sequences exhibited a weaker degree of excess twin sharing.

Each CDR3 protein gets one entry after TCRdb re-called the 5' RACE reads with MiXCR. The table has over 600,000 distinct CDR3 sequences, 21% seen once. On this clonotype itself: Its antigen is still unknown.

The sample was also reused in another study, on T cells expressing NK-cell markers.

The receptor comes from a woman aged 18 to 35 in good health. The sequencing input was PBMCs.

This CDR3 is CASSLKIPGLAGANEQFF. The CDR3 DNA is TGCGCCAGCAGCCTTAAAATCCCGGGACTAGCGGGAGCCAATGAGCAGTTCTTC. The chain links TRBV5-1 to TRBJ2-1; 14 bases line up with TRBD2. J gave up 6 bases and V 4 bases, and 12 bases lay outside the gene matches. CDR1 is SGHRS, CDR2 YFSETQ, per germline. The CDR3 runs 18 residues.